A single sample gave rise to the 9 T cell receptor beta chains below, sequenced in a study of control samples from healthy donors and cancer patients. Only in-frame clones appear in the TCRdb table, and some are missing; sequencing was by immunoSEQ multiplex PCR. The table has under 85,000 clones, more than 70% seen once; the top ten hold around 5.1%. Sequencing was carried out using PBMCs. The receptors here all came from a man aged 55 to 69 with colorectal cancer.

The chain employs TRBV27 and TRBJ1-1; D is perhaps TRBD1 (5 bases). Germline-derived CDR1 and CDR2 are MNHEY and SMNVEV (reference sequence). Trimming pared 6 bases from V and 0 bases from J, leaving 11 bases between. The CDR3 loop spans 14 amino acids. In DNA form, the CDR3 reads TGTGCCAGCAGCCCAGGGTTTTTGAACACTGAAGCTTTCTTT. Protein sequence: CASSPGFLNTEAFF.

This clone turned up a few times. The chain carries TRBV19 and TRBJ2-7, with D perhaps matching TRBD1 or TRBD2 (5 bases each). This CDR3 region has 14 residues. The germline V and J ends were trimmed by 5 bases and 2 bases, with 13 bases remaining between them. Germline V CDR1 and CDR2: LNHDA, SQIVND (reference sequence). In nucleotides, the CDR3 is TGTGCCAGTAGTCTCGACGGGACGGCCTACGAGCAGTACTTC. Translation gives CASSLDGTAYEQYF.

This clone was found once. DNA of the CDR3: TGTGCCAGCAGCTTAGATCCGTCCCTTGAAGCTTTCTTT. The encoded protein is CASSLDPSLEAFF. V usage is TRBV7-9 and J usage is TRBJ1-1; D gene uncertain. CDR1 is SEHNR and CDR2 is FQNEAQ in the germline V gene (reference sequence). V gave up 1 base and J gave up 7 bases, with 10 bases separating them. The CDR3 contains 13 residues.

V is TRBV6-6 and J is TRBJ2-5, with D possibly being TRBD2 (7 bases). Germline V gene sequence: CDR1 MNHNY, CDR2 SVGAGI (reference sequence). Trimming removed 8 bases from V and 5 bases from J, with 18 bases in between. The CDR3 length is 14 residues. The chain's CDR3 is CASGPKGGGETQYF. The CDR3 DNA follows: TGTGCCAGCGGCCCTAAAGGGGGAGGGGAGACCCAGTACTTC.

By sample share, this clone is large. One end of the junction varies from germline; a read error may be responsible. This rearrangement joins TRBV24-1 to TRBJ1-2; possible D gene TRBD1, 6 bases. Germline assignment: CDR1 KGHDR and CDR2 SFDVKD. This CDR3 has 13 residues. The CDR3: CATGEQGGYGYTF. CDR3 coding DNA: TGTGCCACCGGTGAACAGGGAGGCTATGGCTACACCTTC.

The V call is TRBV3-1 (or the pseudogene TRBV3-2), the J call TRBJ1-6, with D tentatively TRBD1 (5 bases). Germline V gene sequence: CDR1 LGHDT, CDR2 YNNKEL (reference sequence). The length of the CDR3 is 14 residues. V dropped 4 bases and J dropped 7 bases, with 11 bases sitting between them. The CDR3, as DNA: TGTGCCAGCAGCCGCCGGGACGGCAATTCACCCCTCCACTTT. This codes for CASSRRDGNSPLHF.

The chain links TRBV7-8 to TRBJ2-3; 10 nucleotides agree with TRBD2. V lost 2 bases, J lost 1 base, and 3 bases stayed unmatched. This CDR3 has 16 residues. CDR1 and CDR2 from the germline V gene are SGHVS and FQNEAQ. CDR3 protein: CASSLISGGGTDTQYF. DNA of the CDR3: TGTGCCAGCAGCTTAATAAGCGGGGGGGGCACAGATACGCAGTATTTT.

The chain joins TRBV4-1 to TRBJ2-7; D is possibly TRBD1 (5 bases). V lost 5 bases and J lost 6, with 23 bases in between. There are 16 residues in the CDR3. CDR1 is MGHRA, CDR2 YSYEKL, per germline. The CDR3, as DNA: TGCGCCAGCAGCTCAGTTGGGGTTGGGGCCTCCCTCGAGCAGTACTTC. Residues: CASSSVGVGASLEQYF.

V usage is TRBV5-6 and J usage is TRBJ1-4, with D unresolved. The length of the CDR3 is 13 residues. Between the trimmed V and J ends, which lost 4 bases and 7 bases, there was a span of 11 bases. Germline V CDR1 and CDR2: SGHDT, YYEEEE. CDR3: CASSPQWGEKLFF. The CDR3 nucleotides read TGTGCCAGCAGCCCTCAATGGGGTGAAAAACTGTTTTTT.